A selection of T cell receptor beta chains follows, all from one sample in a study of blood T cell repertoires in COVID-19. Measured with immunoSEQ multiplex PCR; TCRdb has only the in-frame clones, and not every one. The sample gives about 160,000 clones, roughly 83% of which show up once; about a tenth is in the top ten. The material sequenced was peripheral blood. The receptor source for this set is a woman aged 80 or older with active or convalescent COVID-19. Both conserved end residues are part of each CDR3. D genes are given only for firm matches. A row's size may be missing; if present it is once, few, many or a size class.

j_call clone_size cdr3_length d_call v_call cdr3_nt cdr3_aa
TRBJ2-5 - 14 - TRBV7-2 TGTGCCAGCAGCAGAGCCCAGGGGCTGGAGACCCAGTACTTC CASSRAQGLETQYF
TRBJ2-7 - 13 TRBD1 TRBV5-4 TGTGCCAGCAGCCGTCAACAGGGGGACGAGCAGTACTTC CASSRQQGDEQYF
TRBJ2-3 - 18 - TRBV6-2/TRBV6-3 TGTGCCAGCAGTTACTTGTCCGGTCAGGCCGCTAGCACAGATACGCAGTATTTT CASSYLSGQAASTDTQYF
TRBJ2-2 once 17 TRBD2 TRBV2 TGTGCCAGCGTAAACGGAGCGGGGGGACGAGGGACCGGGGAGCTGTTTTTT CASVNGAGGRGTGELFF
TRBJ1-4 - 15 - TRBV6-5 TGTGCCAGCAGTTACGGTGGCAGGGTGAATGAAAAACTGTTTTTT CASSYGGRVNEKLFF
TRBJ1-2 - 20 - TRBV12-2 TGTGCAAGTCGCCTGGGGTGGACTCCATCCTTGGCACATCAGTCCCGCGGCTACACCTTC CASRLGWTPSLAHQSRGYTF
TRBJ2-7 - 14 - TRBV27 TGTGCCAGCAGTTTAAAAGGGAGAATCTACGAGCAGTACTTC CASSLKGRIYEQYF
TRBJ2-3 once 18 TRBD2 TRBV18 TGTGCCAGCTCACCACCGGGACTAGCGGGGGGGCTGTCAGATACGCAGTATTTT CASSPPGLAGGLSDTQYF
TRBJ2-2 - 16 - TRBV9 TGTGCCAGCAGCTTCCAGACAGCTATGAACACCGGGGAGCTGTTTTTT CASSFQTAMNTGELFF
TRBJ1-2 - 14 TRBD1 TRBV6-5 TGTGCCAGCAGTCTGGACAGGGCCGGGTATGGCTACACCTTC CASSLDRAGYGYTF
TRBJ1-4 - 15 TRBD1 TRBV2 TGTGCCAGCAGTCTGACAGGGACAACTAATGAAAAACTGTTTTTT CASSLTGTTNEKLFF
TRBJ1-2 - 12 - TRBV12-3/TRBV12-4 TGTGCCAGCAGTTTACGGGGAGATGGCTACACCTTC CASSLRGDGYTF
TRBJ2-7 - 14 TRBD1 TRBV11-2 TGTGCCAGCAGCTTAGGGGACAGGGGTACGAAGCAGTACTTC CASSLGDRGTKQYF
TRBJ1-3 - 15 - TRBV7-9 TGTGCCAGCAGCCCGGACTGGGGGGCTGGAAACACCATATATTTT CASSPDWGAGNTIYF
TRBJ2-7 - 15 - TRBV9 TGTGCCAGCAGCGCATCCGGGACACTCACCTACGAGCAGTACTTC CASSASGTLTYEQYF
TRBJ1-6 - 14 TRBD1 TRBV4-1 TGCGCCAGCAGCTGGGGACAGGGCGAGTCACCCCTCCACTTT CASSWGQGESPLHF
TRBJ1-6 - 14 - TRBV6-1 TGTGCCAGCAGTGACCGGGGGAGCAGTTCACCCCTCCACTTT CASSDRGSSSPLHF